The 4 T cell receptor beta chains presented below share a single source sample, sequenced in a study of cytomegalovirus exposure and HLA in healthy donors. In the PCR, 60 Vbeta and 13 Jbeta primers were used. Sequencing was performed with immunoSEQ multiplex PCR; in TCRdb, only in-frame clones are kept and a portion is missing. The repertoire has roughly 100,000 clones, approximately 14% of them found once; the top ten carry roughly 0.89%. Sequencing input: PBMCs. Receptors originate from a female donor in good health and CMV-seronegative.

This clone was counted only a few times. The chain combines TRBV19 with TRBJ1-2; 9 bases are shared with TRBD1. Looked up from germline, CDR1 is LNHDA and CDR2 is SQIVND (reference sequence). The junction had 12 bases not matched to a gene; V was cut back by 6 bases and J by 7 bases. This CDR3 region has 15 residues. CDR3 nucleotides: TGTGCCAGTAGCCCCAGTAGGACAGGGGTGTTTGGCTACACCTTC. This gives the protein CASSPSRTGVFGYTF.

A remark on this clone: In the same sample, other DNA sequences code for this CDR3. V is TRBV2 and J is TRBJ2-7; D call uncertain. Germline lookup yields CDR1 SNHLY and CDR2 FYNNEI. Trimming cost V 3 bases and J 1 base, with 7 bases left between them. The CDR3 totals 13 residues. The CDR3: CASSDRGSYEQYF. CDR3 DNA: TGTGCCAGCAGTGATAGAGGATCCTACGAGCAGTACTTC.

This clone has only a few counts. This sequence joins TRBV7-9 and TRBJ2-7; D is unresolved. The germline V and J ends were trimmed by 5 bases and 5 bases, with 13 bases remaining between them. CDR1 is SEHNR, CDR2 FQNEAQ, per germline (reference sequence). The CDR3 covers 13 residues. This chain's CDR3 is CASSEAYSHEQYF. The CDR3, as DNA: TGTGCCAGCAGCGAGGCGTACTCGCACGAGCAGTACTTC.

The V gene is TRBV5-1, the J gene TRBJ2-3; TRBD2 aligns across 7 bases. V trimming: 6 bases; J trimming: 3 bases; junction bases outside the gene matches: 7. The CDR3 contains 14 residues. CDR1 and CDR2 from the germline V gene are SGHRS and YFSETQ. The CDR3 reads CASTASGKTDTQYF. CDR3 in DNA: TGCGCCAGCACCGCTAGCGGAAAAACAGATACGCAGTATTTT.